This T cell receptor (beta chain) was documented in a study of CXCR3-negative and CXCR3-positive naive CD8 T cells. Findings and caveats of the study: More hydrophobic TRB CDR3s occurred in CXCR3-positive than in CXCR3-negative naive cells.

Germline values: CDR1 SGHTA, CDR2 FQGTGA. This CDR3 region has 15 residues. With respect to this clonotype: Its antigen is as yet unknown.

UMI-tagged TRB cDNA libraries were built via 5' RACE. TCRdb processed the 5' RACE reads again and assigns one entry to each CDR3 protein, with no DNA. This listing includes 65,000 to 75,000 distinct CDR3 sequences. The sample consisted of naive CXCR3+ CD8+ T cells from blood. Regarding subset: CD45RO-CCR7+CD27+CD95- naive CD8+ T cells expressing CXCR3 (TNR3+). This TCR was sampled from a human donor in good health. Some clones in this sample may be carry-over from other donors' samples. The chain has TRBV7-3 and TRBJ1-2. CDR3 loop: CASSLVGGVDYGYTF. Drawing the rest from reference TRBV7-3 and TRBJ1-2, the complete variable domain is GAGVSQTPSNKVTEKGKYVELRCDPISGHTALYWYRQSLGQGPEFLIYFQGTGAADDSGLPNDRFFAVRPEGSVSTLKIQRTERGDSAVYLCASSLVGGVDYGYTFGSGTRLTVV.